This TCR beta chain was captured by sequencing in a study of CD8 T cells in Susac syndrome (dated by TCRdb to the late 2010s). Concerning the study at large: Repertoire sequencing was used to test whether CD8+ T cell activation and differentiation in Susac syndrome was antigen driven.

Findings and caveats that apply to the study as a whole: The number of individuals in the TCR sequencing and HLA analysis was recognized as being relatively small.

Remarks on this clonotype: Its cognate antigen has yet to be identified. No base quality values were provided; no much bigger clone lies one nucleotide off.

Peripheral blood CD8+ and CD4+ T cells from healthy donors, Susac syndrome patients and multiple sclerosis patients were profiled using high-throughput TCR beta sequencing. Multiple sclerosis controls were treatment-naive patients with stable or active relapsing-remitting disease fulfilling revised McDonald criteria. Bulk CD8+ and CD4+ T cells were purified by magnetic negative isolation, whereas CD8+ TEMRA cells were enriched by FACS. Blood was collected in EDTA tubes and processed within 24 hours, with PBMCs isolated through density gradient centrifugation. PBMCs intended for TCR sequencing were cryopreserved in liquid nitrogen and were subsequently thawed in a 37 degrees C water bath. The sorted or isolated CD4+, CD8+ and CD8+ TEMRA cells reached a purity of at least 90%. V is clipped by 5 bases and J by 2 bases, and the sequence between their germline boundaries is 13 bases long. The CDR3 has 14 amino acids, counting the end cysteine and phenylalanine. Left in the record is the CDR3 DNA by itself, 42 bases read in frame from the first base.

RNA was extracted with the RNeasy kit and roughly 0.5 to 1 ug was reverse transcribed using random hexamers. TCR beta CDR3 regions were amplified with the immunoSEQ multiplex PCR assay covering 54 Vbeta and 13 Jbeta segments. PCR amplification bias was corrected using a synthetic template baseline for primer optimization and computational correction. The paper's processing steps were these. Reads were annotated to V, D and J genes according to IMGT and were analyzed with immunoSEQ Analyzer, with only productive sequences retained. Clonality was calculated as one minus the Shannon entropy normalized by log2 of the number of productive unique sequences. Public and private clones were assessed among the 100 most prevalent clones of each patient and control. Clones were defined as Susac-specific when absent from the healthy and MS cohorts, from 1052 published viral clones and from other ImmuneACCESS disease sequences. TCRdb trimmed the raw reads at Q25, called clones with MiXCR and kept productive beta chains. Every CDR3 protein is listed once, alongside the most common genes and DNA of its rows. The V and J calls were not made by the authors but by TCRdb's processing. A total of some 130,000 distinct CDR3 sequences appear in this sample, approximately 94% of them only once. Less than 0.15% of the sample belongs to the ten largest clones.

Here the chain combines TRBV12-3 or TRBV12-4 and TRBJ2-7; TRBD1 is a possible D gene, resting on 5 matching bases. The sequenced sample was CD4+ T cells from PBMCs. The TCR comes from a human donor with multiple sclerosis. The DNA sequence reads TGTGCCAGCAGTCCGGACATCTATACCTACGAGCAGTACTTC. This is translated as CASSPDIYTYEQYF.